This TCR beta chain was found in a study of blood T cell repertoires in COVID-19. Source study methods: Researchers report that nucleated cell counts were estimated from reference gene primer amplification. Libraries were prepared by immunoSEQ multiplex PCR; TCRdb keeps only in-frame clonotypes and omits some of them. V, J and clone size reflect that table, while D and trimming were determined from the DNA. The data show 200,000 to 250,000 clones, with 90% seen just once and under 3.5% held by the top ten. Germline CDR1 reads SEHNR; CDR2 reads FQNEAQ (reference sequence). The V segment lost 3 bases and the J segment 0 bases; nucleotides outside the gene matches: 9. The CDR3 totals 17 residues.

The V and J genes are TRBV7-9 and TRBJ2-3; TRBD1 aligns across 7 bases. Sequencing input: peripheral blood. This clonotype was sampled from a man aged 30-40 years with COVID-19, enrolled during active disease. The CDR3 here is CASSFAPTGLSTDTQYF. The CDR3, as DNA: TGTGCCAGCAGCTTCGCTCCGACAGGGCTTAGCACAGATACGCAGTATTTT.